This TCR beta chain comes out of a study of regulatory T cells in long-lasting Graves disease. Study findings and constraints: Fewer public clonotypes were shared by new patients (966) than by persistent patients (fewer than 3,000).

According to the study, TCR beta libraries were built with iRepertoire HTBI primers and CDR3-region Arm-PCR. Using its own MiXCR run on the multiplex PCR reads, TCRdb lists one record per CDR3 protein. The repertoire holds about 470,000 distinct CDR3 sequences, with roughly 21% as singletons. Regarding time point: persistent/refractory GD, antithyroid drugs over 5 years with positive TRAb. PBMC RNA served as the TCR library source. V was cut by 3 bases and J by 3 bases, with 24 bases left in between. The CDR3 totals 18 residues. Germline V CDR1 and CDR2: SGHRS, YFSETQ. To note about this clonotype: Antigen unknown.

The TCR was taken from a female donor with Graves disease. The sequencing used peripheral blood mononuclear cells (PBMCs), collected when the disease was refractory, from a patient treated with antithyroid drugs. The rearrangement joins TRBV5-1 to TRBJ2-5; D perhaps matches TRBD2 (6 bases). Written as DNA, the CDR3 is TGCGCCAGCAGCTACCCCCACGGAAGGAGGGCCTTGGAAGAGACCCAGTACTTC. Its translation: CASSYPHGRRALEETQYF.